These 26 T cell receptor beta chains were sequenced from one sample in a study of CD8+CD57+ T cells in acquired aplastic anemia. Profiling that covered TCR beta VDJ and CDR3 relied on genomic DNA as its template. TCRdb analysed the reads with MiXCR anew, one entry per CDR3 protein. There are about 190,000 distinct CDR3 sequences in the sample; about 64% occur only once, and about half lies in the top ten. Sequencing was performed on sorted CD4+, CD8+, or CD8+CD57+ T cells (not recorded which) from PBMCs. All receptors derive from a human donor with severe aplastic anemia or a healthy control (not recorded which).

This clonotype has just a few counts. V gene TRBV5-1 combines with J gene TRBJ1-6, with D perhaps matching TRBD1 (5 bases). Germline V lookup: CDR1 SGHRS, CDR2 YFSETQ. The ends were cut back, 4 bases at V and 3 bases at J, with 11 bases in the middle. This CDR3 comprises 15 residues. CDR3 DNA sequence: TGCGCCAGCAGCACCGCGGGGGGCTATAATTCACCCCTCCACTTT. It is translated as CASSTAGGYNSPLHF.

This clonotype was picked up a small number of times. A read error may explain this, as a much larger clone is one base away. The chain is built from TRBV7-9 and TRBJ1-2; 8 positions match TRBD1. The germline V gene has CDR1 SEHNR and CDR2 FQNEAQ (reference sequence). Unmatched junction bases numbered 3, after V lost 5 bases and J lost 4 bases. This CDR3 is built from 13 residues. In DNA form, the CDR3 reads TGTGCCAGCAGCGGACAGGGAGGCTATGGCTACACCTTC. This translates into CASSGQGGYGYTF.

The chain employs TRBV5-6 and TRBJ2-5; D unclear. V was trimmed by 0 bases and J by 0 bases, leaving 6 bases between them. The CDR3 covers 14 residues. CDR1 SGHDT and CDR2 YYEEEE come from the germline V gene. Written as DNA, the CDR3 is TGTGCCAGCAGCTTGGTAGGGAACCAAGAGACCCAGTACTTC. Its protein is CASSLVGNQETQYF.

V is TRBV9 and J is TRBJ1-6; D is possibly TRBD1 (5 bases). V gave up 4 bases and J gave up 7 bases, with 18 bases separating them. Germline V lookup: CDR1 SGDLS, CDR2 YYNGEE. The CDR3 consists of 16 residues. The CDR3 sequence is CASSTGPGGSNSPLHF. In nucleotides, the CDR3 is TGTGCCAGCAGCACAGGACCCGGGGGAAGCAATTCACCCCTCCACTTT.

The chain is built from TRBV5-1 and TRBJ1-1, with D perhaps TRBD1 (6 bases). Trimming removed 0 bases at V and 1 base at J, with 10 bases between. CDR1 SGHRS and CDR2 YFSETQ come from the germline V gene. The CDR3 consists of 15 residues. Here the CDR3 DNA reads TGCGCCAGCAGCTTGGATGGGGGGCGGAACACTGAAGCTTTCTTT. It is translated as CASSLDGGRNTEAFF.

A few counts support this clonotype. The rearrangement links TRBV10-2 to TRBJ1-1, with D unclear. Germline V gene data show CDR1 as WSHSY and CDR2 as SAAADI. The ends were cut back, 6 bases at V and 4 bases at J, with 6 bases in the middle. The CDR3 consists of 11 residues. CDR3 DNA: TGCGCCAGCAGGGATGGCACTGAAGCTTTCTTT. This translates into CASRDGTEAFF.

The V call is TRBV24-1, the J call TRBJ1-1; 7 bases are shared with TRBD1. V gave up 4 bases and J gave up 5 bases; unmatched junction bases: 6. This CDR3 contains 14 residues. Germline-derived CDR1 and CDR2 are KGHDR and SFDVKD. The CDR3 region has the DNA TGTGCCACCAGTGACACCGGGACAGATACTGAAGCTTTCTTT. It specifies CATSDTGTDTEAFF.

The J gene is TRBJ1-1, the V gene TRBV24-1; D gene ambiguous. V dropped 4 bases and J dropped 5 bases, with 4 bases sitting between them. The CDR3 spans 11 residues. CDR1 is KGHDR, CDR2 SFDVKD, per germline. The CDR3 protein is CATSDVTEAFF. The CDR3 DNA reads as TGTGCCACCAGTGACGTTACTGAAGCTTTCTTT.

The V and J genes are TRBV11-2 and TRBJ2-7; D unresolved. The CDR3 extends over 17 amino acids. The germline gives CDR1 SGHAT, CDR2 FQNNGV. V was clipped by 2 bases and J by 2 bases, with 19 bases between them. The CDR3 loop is CASSLLPNRPPAYEQYF. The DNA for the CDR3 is TGTGCCAGCAGCTTACTCCCTAATAGGCCACCGGCCTACGAGCAGTACTTC. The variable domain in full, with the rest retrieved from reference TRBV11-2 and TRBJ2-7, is EAGVAQSPRYKIIEKRQSVAFWCNPISGHATLYWYQQILGQGPKLLIQFQNNGVVDDSQLPKDRFSAERLKGVDSTLKIQPAKLEDSAVYLCASSLLPNRPPAYEQYFGPGTRLTVT.

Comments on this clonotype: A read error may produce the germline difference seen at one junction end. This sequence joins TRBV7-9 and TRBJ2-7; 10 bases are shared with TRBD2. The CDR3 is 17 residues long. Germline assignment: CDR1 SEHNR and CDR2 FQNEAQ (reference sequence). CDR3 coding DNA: TGCGCCAGCAGCCAGGCCAGCGGGAGGGACCTCTCCTACGAGCAGTACTTC. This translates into CASSQASGRDLSYEQYF.

The CDR3 DNA follows: TGTGCCAGCAGCCGTGCCTCCTCCAACTATGGCTACACCTTC. Encoded protein: CASSRASSNYGYTF. This chain connects TRBV12-3 or TRBV12-4 to TRBJ1-2; D not certain. V lost 6 bases and J lost 2, with 13 bases in between. This CDR3 has 14 residues.

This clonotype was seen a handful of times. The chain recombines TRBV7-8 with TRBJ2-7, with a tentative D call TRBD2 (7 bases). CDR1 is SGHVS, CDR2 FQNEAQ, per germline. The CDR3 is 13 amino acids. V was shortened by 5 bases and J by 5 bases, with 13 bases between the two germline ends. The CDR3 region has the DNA TGTGCCAGCAGCATGATCGGGGGGCACGAGCAGTACTTC. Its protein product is CASSMIGGHEQYF.

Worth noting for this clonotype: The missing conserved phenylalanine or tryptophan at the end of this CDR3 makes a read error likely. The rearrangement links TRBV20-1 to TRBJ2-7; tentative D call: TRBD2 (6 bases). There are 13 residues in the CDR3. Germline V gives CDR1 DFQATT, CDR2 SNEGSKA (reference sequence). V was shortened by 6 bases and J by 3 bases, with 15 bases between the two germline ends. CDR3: CSAPGTGLYEQYC. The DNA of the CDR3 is TGCAGTGCCCCCGGGACGGGACTCTACGAGCAGTACTGC.

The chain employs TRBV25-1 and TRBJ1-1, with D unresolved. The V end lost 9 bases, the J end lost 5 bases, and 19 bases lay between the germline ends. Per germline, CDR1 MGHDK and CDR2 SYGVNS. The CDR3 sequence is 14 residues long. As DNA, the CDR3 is TGTGCCAGTAAAGTGGGTCTCGAAGCAACTGAAGCTTTCTTT. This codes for CASKVGLEATEAFF.

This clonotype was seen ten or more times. The DNA for the CDR3 is TGTGCCAGCTTGGACAGGTACACAGATACGCAGTATTTT. Protein: CASLDRYTDTQYF. The rearrangement joins TRBV2 to TRBJ2-3; 7 bases are a match to TRBD1. CDR3 length equals 13 residues. The junction had 4 bases not matched to a gene; V was cut back by 8 bases and J by 2 bases. Germline V CDR1 and CDR2: SNHLY, FYNNEI.

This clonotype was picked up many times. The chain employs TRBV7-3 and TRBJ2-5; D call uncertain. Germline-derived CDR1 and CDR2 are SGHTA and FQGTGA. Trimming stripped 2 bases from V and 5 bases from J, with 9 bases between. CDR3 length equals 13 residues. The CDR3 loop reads CASSLSLRETQYF. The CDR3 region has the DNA TGTGCCAGCAGCTTATCTCTCCGGGAGACCCAGTACTTC. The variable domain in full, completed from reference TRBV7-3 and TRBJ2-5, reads GAGVSQTPSNKVTEKGKYVELRCDPISGHTALYWYRQSLGQGPEFLIYFQGTGAADDSGLPNDRFFAVRPEGSVSTLKIQRTERGDSAVYLCASSLSLRETQYFGPGTRLLVL.

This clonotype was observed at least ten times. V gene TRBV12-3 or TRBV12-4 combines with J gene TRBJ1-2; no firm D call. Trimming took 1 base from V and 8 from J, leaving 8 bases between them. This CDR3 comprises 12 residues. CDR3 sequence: CASSLVLLGYTF. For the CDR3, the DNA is TGTGCCAGCAGTTTAGTTTTATTAGGCTACACCTTC.

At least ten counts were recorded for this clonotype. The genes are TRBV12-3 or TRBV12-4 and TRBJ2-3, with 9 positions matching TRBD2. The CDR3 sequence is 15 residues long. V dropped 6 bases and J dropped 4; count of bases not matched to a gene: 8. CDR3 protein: CASSSGLARPDTQYF. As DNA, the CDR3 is TGTGCCAGCAGCTCCGGACTAGCGAGGCCAGATACGCAGTATTTT.

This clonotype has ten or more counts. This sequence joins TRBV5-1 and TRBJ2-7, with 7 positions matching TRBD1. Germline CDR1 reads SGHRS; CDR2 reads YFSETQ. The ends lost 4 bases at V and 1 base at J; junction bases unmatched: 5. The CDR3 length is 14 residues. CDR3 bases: TGCGCCAGCAGCATGGACAGGTCTTCCTACGAGCAGTACTTC. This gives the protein CASSMDRSSYEQYF.

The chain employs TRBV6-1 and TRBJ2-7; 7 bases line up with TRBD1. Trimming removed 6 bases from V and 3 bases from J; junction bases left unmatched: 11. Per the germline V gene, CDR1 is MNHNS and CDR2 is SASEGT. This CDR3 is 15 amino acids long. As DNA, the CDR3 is TGTGCCAGCAGCCACAGGGGTCCTTTAGGCTACGAGCAGTACTTC. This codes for CASSHRGPLGYEQYF.

The CDR3: CATSGTGSETQYF. Here the CDR3 DNA reads TGTGCCACCAGCGGGACAGGTTCAGAGACCCAGTACTTC. The rearrangement joins TRBV24-1 to TRBJ2-5, with TRBD1 matching over 8 bases. J gave up 4 bases and V 7 bases, and 4 bases lay outside the gene matches. The CDR3 has 13 amino acids. Germline lookup yields CDR1 KGHDR and CDR2 SFDVKD.

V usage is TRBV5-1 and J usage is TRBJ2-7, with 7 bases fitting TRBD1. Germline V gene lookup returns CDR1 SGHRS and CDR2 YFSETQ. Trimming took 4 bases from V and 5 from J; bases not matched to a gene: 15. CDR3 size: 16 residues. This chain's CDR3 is CASSPKSGGGLDEQYF. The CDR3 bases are TGCGCCAGCAGCCCGAAATCAGGGGGTGGTCTCGACGAGCAGTACTTC.

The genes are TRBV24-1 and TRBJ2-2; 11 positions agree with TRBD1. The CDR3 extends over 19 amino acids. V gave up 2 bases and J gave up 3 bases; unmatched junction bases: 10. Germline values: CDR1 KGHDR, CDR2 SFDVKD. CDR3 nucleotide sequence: TGTGCCACCAGTGATTCCCGGACAGGGGGCGTCACGGACACCGGGGAGCTGTTTTTT. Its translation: CATSDSRTGGVTDTGELFF.

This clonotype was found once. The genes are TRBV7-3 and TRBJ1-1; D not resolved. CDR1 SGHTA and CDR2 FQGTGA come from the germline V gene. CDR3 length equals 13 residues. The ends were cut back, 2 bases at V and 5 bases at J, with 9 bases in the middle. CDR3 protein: CASSLYVGTEAFF. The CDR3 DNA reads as TGTGCCAGCAGCTTATACGTAGGGACTGAAGCTTTCTTT.

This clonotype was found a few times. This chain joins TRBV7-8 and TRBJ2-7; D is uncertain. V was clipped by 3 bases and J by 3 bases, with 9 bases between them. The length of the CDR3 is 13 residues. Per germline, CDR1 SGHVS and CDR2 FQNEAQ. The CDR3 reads CASSLAQNYEQYF. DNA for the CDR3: TGTGCCAGCAGCTTGGCCCAGAACTACGAGCAGTACTTC.

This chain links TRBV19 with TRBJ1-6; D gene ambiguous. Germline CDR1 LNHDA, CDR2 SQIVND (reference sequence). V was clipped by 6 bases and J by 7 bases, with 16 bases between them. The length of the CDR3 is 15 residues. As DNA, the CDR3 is TGTGCCAGTAGCCTATCGGACCAGCGGAATTCACCCCTCCACTTT. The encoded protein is CASSLSDQRNSPLHF.